A single sample gave rise to the 11 T cell receptor beta chains below, sequenced in a study of T cells in Graves' hyperthyroidism and ophthalmopathy. The investigators amplified TCR beta CDR3 regions from RNA transcripts. A set of HTBI primers served as the primers for a first-round RT-PCR of the TCR CDR3. TCRdb reprocessed the multiplex PCR reads via MiXCR and lists one record per CDR3 protein. Among some 460,000 distinct CDR3 sequences, less than 20% were seen once, and the ten largest hold roughly 13%. Sequencing was performed on blood. Receptors were obtained from a woman under 30 with Graves' hyperthyroidism.

The chain links TRBV5-1 to TRBJ1-2; D possibly corresponds to TRBD1 (5 bases). This CDR3 comprises 14 residues. V lost 0 bases and J 8 bases, leaving 14 bases between the germline ends. CDR1 and CDR2 (germline): SGHRS, YFSETQ. CDR3 DNA: TGCGCCAGCAGCTTGGTTCCCAGGGCTGAAGGCTACACCTTC. Its translation: CASSLVPRAEGYTF.

CDR3 region: CASSVPGGTQYF. The CDR3 region has the DNA TGTGCCAGCAGCGTCCCCGGGGGTACGCAGTATTTT. The chain recombines TRBV11-2 with TRBJ2-3; D is perhaps TRBD2 (6 bases). Deletions cut 5 bases from V and 8 bases from J, with 11 bases between. The CDR3 runs to 12 residues. Germline CDR1 is SGHAT and CDR2 is FQNNGV. Based on the CDR3 plus reference TRBV11-2 and TRBJ2-3, the full variable domain is EAGVAQSPRYKIIEKRQSVAFWCNPISGHATLYWYQQILGQGPKLLIQFQNNGVVDDSQLPKDRFSAERLKGVDSTLKIQPAKLEDSAVYLCASSVPGGTQYFGPGTRLTVL.

This clonotype appeared a few times. The gene calls are TRBV7-3 and TRBJ2-3; 10 nucleotides align to TRBD2. The CDR3 is 18 amino acids. Per the germline V gene, CDR1 is SGHTA and CDR2 is FQGTGA. Trimming removed 1 base from V and 6 bases from J; junction bases left unmatched: 13. The CDR3 protein is CASSLNSRLAGGRDTQYF. CDR3 DNA: TGTGCCAGCAGCTTAAATTCCCGACTAGCGGGTGGGAGGGATACGCAGTATTTT.

This clonotype was counted between two and nine times. This chain connects TRBV9 to TRBJ2-1, with TRBD2 matching 9 bases. The CDR3 extends over 16 amino acids. CDR1 is SGDLS, CDR2 YYNGEE, per germline. The V gene end was trimmed by 4 bases and the J gene end by 4 bases; junction bases not matched to a gene: 9. CDR3 in amino acids: CASSPLISGGYNEQFF. The CDR3 nucleotides are TGTGCCAGCAGCCCTCTTATTAGCGGGGGTTACAATGAGCAGTTCTTC.

This clonotype was found many times. This chain joins TRBV27 and TRBJ2-3; D perhaps matches TRBD2 (5 bases). Germline V gene data show CDR1 as MNHEY and CDR2 as SMNVEV (reference sequence). CDR3 length: 16 residues. V dropped 3 bases and J dropped 2 bases, with 15 bases sitting between them. Here the CDR3 reads CASSFFALGLTDTQYF. The CDR3 coding sequence is TGTGCCAGCAGTTTTTTCGCGCTAGGACTCACAGATACGCAGTATTTT.

Ten or more counts support this clonotype. The chain recombines TRBV7-8 with TRBJ2-7; D uncertain. CDR3 size: 15 residues. Germline V gene data show CDR1 as SGHVS and CDR2 as FQNEAQ. V lost 2 bases, J lost 3 bases, and 14 bases lay in between. The CDR3 DNA sequence: TGTGCCAGCAGCTTACTTCGCAACCCATTCTACGAGCAGTACTTC. It is translated as CASSLLRNPFYEQYF.

This clonotype was found a few times. A read error may account for a junction end that differs from germline. This chain connects TRBV19 to TRBJ1-5; D may be TRBD1 (6 bases). Germline-derived CDR1 and CDR2 are LNHDA and SQIVND (reference sequence). The CDR3 spans 13 residues. CDR3 protein: CASTGGGKQPQHF. CDR3 in DNA: TGTGCCAGTACCGGGGGGGGCAAACAGCCCCAGCATTTT.

This clonotype occurred many times. This rearrangement joins TRBV3-1 to TRBJ2-6; 7 positions agree with TRBD2. The germline gives CDR1 LGHDT, CDR2 YNNKEL (reference sequence). The V gene end was trimmed by 4 bases and the J gene end by 0 bases; junction bases not matched to a gene: 12. CDR3 length: 19 amino acids. This CDR3 reads CASSPRKAGLNSGANVLTF. CDR3 bases: TGTGCCAGCAGCCCTCGGAAAGCGGGACTGAACTCTGGGGCCAACGTCCTGACTTTC. Supplemented by reference TRBV3-1 and TRBJ2-6, the full variable domain reads DTAVSQTPKYLVTQMGNDKSIKCEQNLGHDTMYWYKQDSKKFLKIMFSYNNKELIINETVPNRFSPKSPDKAHLNLHINSLELGDSAVYFCASSPRKAGLNSGANVLTFGAGSRLTVL.

The chain uses TRBV10-1 and TRBJ1-1; tentative D call: TRBD1 (6 bases). The germline gives CDR1 WNHNN, CDR2 SYGVQD (reference sequence). The V gene lost 4 bases and the J gene lost 0 bases, with 12 bases spanning the gap. This CDR3 has 15 residues. CDR3 coding DNA: TGCGCCAGCAGTGGCGAGGGGACAATGAACACTGAAGCTTTCTTT. It translates to CASSGEGTMNTEAFF.

Remarks on this clonotype: This may be a read error, as it is one base from a much larger clone. The V gene is TRBV3-1, the J gene TRBJ1-2, with 9 bases aligning to TRBD1. Germline assignment: CDR1 LGHDT and CDR2 YNNKEL (reference sequence). V was pared by 0 bases and J by 1 base, with 3 bases of the junction left unmatched. This CDR3 region has 16 residues. As DNA, the CDR3 is TGTGCCAGCAGCCAAGATCAGGGACAGGGTAACTATGGCTACACCTTC. This encodes CASSQDQGQGNYGYTF.

At least ten counts were recorded for this clonotype. The gene calls are TRBV11-2 and TRBJ1-2; no reliable D call. Germline loops: CDR1 SGHAT, CDR2 FQNNGV. V dropped 6 bases and J dropped 5 bases, with 13 bases sitting between them. The CDR3 runs to 13 residues. CDR3 sequence reads: CASRENTAYGYTF. The CDR3 DNA sequence: TGTGCCAGCAGGGAGAATACAGCATATGGCTACACCTTC. The full variable domain, rest sourced from reference TRBV11-2 and TRBJ1-2, is EAGVAQSPRYKIIEKRQSVAFWCNPISGHATLYWYQQILGQGPKLLIQFQNNGVVDDSQLPKDRFSAERLKGVDSTLKIQPAKLEDSAVYLCASRENTAYGYTFGSGTRLTVV.